This TCR beta chain was observed in a study of blood T cells in healthy people across ages. It was with a sample-barcoded 5' primer and a J-beta primer mix that a second PCR of roughly 6 to 12 cycles was run. MiXCR, applied by TCRdb to the 5' RACE reads, yields one record per CDR3 protein. The sample yields 700,000 to 900,000 distinct CDR3 sequences, roughly 53% seen once. This CDR3 has 15 residues. Germline V gene sequence: CDR1 MNHNY, CDR2 SVGAGI (reference sequence). Trimming took 7 bases from V and 4 from J; bases not matched to a gene: 9. The clonotype comes from a man older than 75 in good health. J is TRBJ2-5 and V is TRBV6-6, with 10 bases matching TRBD2. The specimen was blood. The CDR3 here is CASNRLAGLGETQYF. The CDR3 DNA follows: TGTGCCAGCAACCGACTAGCGGGCCTAGGAGAGACCCAGTACTTC.